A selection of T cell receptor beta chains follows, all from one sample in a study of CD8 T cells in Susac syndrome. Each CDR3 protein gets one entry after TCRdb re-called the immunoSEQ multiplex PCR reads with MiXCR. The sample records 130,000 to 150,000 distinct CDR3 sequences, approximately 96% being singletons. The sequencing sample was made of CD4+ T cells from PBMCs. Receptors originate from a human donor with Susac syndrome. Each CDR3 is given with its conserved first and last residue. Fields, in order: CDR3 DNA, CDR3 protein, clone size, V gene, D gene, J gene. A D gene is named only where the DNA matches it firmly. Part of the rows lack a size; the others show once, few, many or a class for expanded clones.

CDR3 DNA: TGCAGCGTTGAAGTACCTAACTATGGCTACACCTTC; CDR3 protein: CSVEVPNYGYTF; clone size: .; V gene: TRBV29-1; D gene: .; J gene: TRBJ1-2
CDR3 DNA: TGTGCCAGCAGCATAGGACAGGGGGCATCCTACGAGCAGTACTTC; CDR3 protein: CASSIGQGASYEQYF; clone size: .; V gene: TRBV7-8; D gene: TRBD1; J gene: TRBJ2-7
CDR3 DNA: TGCAGCGTTACACAGGGGGCGAGCTCCTACAATGAGCAGTTCTTC; CDR3 protein: CSVTQGASSYNEQFF; clone size: .; V gene: TRBV29-1; D gene: TRBD1; J gene: TRBJ2-1
CDR3 DNA: TGTGCCAGCAGCCAAAGGAGAGTCCCCCCGTGGATCGGGGAGCTGTTTTTT; CDR3 protein: CASSQRRVPPWIGELFF; clone size: .; V gene: TRBV4-2; D gene: .; J gene: TRBJ2-2
CDR3 DNA: TGCAGTGCTAGAGAATGGACTAGCGGGAGAGGTGAGCAGTTCTTC; CDR3 protein: CSAREWTSGRGEQFF; clone size: .; V gene: TRBV20-1; D gene: TRBD2; J gene: TRBJ2-1
CDR3 DNA: TGCGCCAGCAGCCAAGAAGGGGGTCAGTCACCCCTCCACTTT; CDR3 protein: CASSQEGGQSPLHF; clone size: .; V gene: TRBV4-1; D gene: .; J gene: TRBJ1-6
CDR3 DNA: TGTGCCAGCAGGACCACGGGACAGGGGGCTGGGACTGAAGCTTTCTTT; CDR3 protein: CASRTTGQGAGTEAFF; clone size: .; V gene: TRBV28; D gene: TRBD1; J gene: TRBJ1-1
CDR3 DNA: TGTGCCAGCAGCCAGCAGGACGGGTACGAGCAGTACTTC; CDR3 protein: CASSQQDGYEQYF; clone size: .; V gene: TRBV4-2; D gene: .; J gene: TRBJ2-7
CDR3 DNA: TGTGTGAGCGGTCGGTCGGATCTTCAAGAGACCCAGTACTTC; CDR3 protein: CVSGRSDLQETQYF; clone size: .; V gene: TRBV6-1; D gene: .; J gene: TRBJ2-5
CDR3 DNA: TGTGCCAGCAGCTACCGGGCTGGGAGTGGCGGGGAGCTGTTTTTT; CDR3 protein: CASSYRAGSGGELFF; clone size: .; V gene: TRBV7-8; D gene: .; J gene: TRBJ2-2
CDR3 DNA: TGTGCCAGCAGTGCGAATCAGGGGGCCGGCGCCTACGAGCAGTACTTC; CDR3 protein: CASSANQGAGAYEQYF; clone size: once; V gene: TRBV25-1; D gene: TRBD1; J gene: TRBJ2-7
CDR3 DNA: TGCAGTGCTTCAAGGGGCGGGCCCTACGAGCAGTACTTC; CDR3 protein: CSASRGGPYEQYF; clone size: .; V gene: TRBV20-1; D gene: .; J gene: TRBJ2-7
CDR3 DNA: TGTGCCAGCAGTTTTTTTGAGGGCAATGAAAAACTGTTTTTT; CDR3 protein: CASSFFEGNEKLFF; clone size: .; V gene: TRBV27; D gene: .; J gene: TRBJ1-4
CDR3 DNA: TGTGCCAGCAGCTTGGAGCGGGGGGGCCTAGGTGAGCAGTTCTTC; CDR3 protein: CASSLERGGLGEQFF; clone size: .; V gene: TRBV5-6; D gene: TRBD2; J gene: TRBJ2-1
CDR3 DNA: TGTGCCAGCAGTTCGGCAGGGCTCTACAATGAGCAGTTCTTC; CDR3 protein: CASSSAGLYNEQFF; clone size: .; V gene: TRBV28; D gene: .; J gene: TRBJ2-1
CDR3 DNA: TGTGCCAGCAGCTTGGTCGGACAGTACTATGGCTACACCTTC; CDR3 protein: CASSLVGQYYGYTF; clone size: .; V gene: TRBV5-4; D gene: .; J gene: TRBJ1-2
CDR3 DNA: TGCGCCAGCAGCCAAGATCGATATACAGATACGCAGTATTTT; CDR3 protein: CASSQDRYTDTQYF; clone size: .; V gene: TRBV4-1; D gene: .; J gene: TRBJ2-3
CDR3 DNA: TGTGCTAGTGGTACTAACTACGGCACAGATACGCAGTATTTT; CDR3 protein: CASGTNYGTDTQYF; clone size: .; V gene: TRBV12-5; D gene: .; J gene: TRBJ2-3
CDR3 DNA: TGTGCCAGCAGCCAGGGGTCGCGGAGGCCTCCCCTCCACTTT; CDR3 protein: CASSQGSRRPPLHF; clone size: .; V gene: TRBV3-1; D gene: .; J gene: TRBJ1-6
CDR3 DNA: TGCAGCGTTGAGGAGACAGTTGGTTATGGCTACACCTTC; CDR3 protein: CSVEETVGYGYTF; clone size: .; V gene: TRBV29-1; D gene: .; J gene: TRBJ1-2
CDR3 DNA: TGCAGTGCTAGTCGGGGACGGGAGAACACTGAAGCTTTCTTT; CDR3 protein: CSASRGRENTEAFF; clone size: .; V gene: TRBV20-1; D gene: .; J gene: TRBJ1-1
CDR3 DNA: TGCGCCAGCAGCCAAGTGGTGACAGGGAAAACCGGGGAGCTGTTTTTT; CDR3 protein: CASSQVVTGKTGELFF; clone size: .; V gene: TRBV4-1; D gene: TRBD1; J gene: TRBJ2-2
CDR3 DNA: TGCAGTGCTAGAACAGGGGTGGAGAATGAAAAACTGTTTTTT; CDR3 protein: CSARTGVENEKLFF; clone size: .; V gene: TRBV20-1; D gene: TRBD1; J gene: TRBJ1-4
CDR3 DNA: TGTGCCAGCGGGCACAGGGCTAACGTCCTGACTTTC; CDR3 protein: CASGHRANVLTF; clone size: .; V gene: TRBV2; D gene: .; J gene: TRBJ2-6
CDR3 DNA: TGCGCCAGCAGCCGGGTGGTCAGCGGCAAAAACATTCAGTACTTC; CDR3 protein: CASSRVVSGKNIQYF; clone size: .; V gene: TRBV5-1; D gene: .; J gene: TRBJ2-4
CDR3 DNA: TGTGCCAGCAGCCAAGGACAGGCTGGTGAGCAGTTCTTC; CDR3 protein: CASSQGQAGEQFF; clone size: once; V gene: TRBV7-2; D gene: TRBD1; J gene: TRBJ2-1
CDR3 DNA: TGTGCCACCAGCGGCTCCCGGGGAAACCAGTACGAGCAGTACTTC; CDR3 protein: CATSGSRGNQYEQYF; clone size: .; V gene: TRBV15; D gene: .; J gene: TRBJ2-7
CDR3 DNA: TGTGCCAGCAGCGTGGACAGGGGAAGCGAGCAGTACTTC; CDR3 protein: CASSVDRGSEQYF; clone size: .; V gene: TRBV7-3; D gene: TRBD1; J gene: TRBJ2-7
CDR3 DNA: TGCGCCAGCAGCCAAGGATGGGGCATGAACACTGAAGCTTTCTTT; CDR3 protein: CASSQGWGMNTEAFF; clone size: .; V gene: TRBV5-1; D gene: .; J gene: TRBJ1-1
CDR3 DNA: TGCGCCAGCAGCCAAGTTGGGTTAACTAATGAAAAACTGTTTTTT; CDR3 protein: CASSQVGLTNEKLFF; clone size: .; V gene: TRBV4-1; D gene: .; J gene: TRBJ1-4
CDR3 DNA: TGCGCCAGCAGCCTGGACAGCCCCGGCGACTATGGCTACACCTTC; CDR3 protein: CASSLDSPGDYGYTF; clone size: few; V gene: TRBV4-1; D gene: .; J gene: TRBJ1-2
CDR3 DNA: TGTGCCATCAGTGATCGAGGACAGGGGAGCTCCTACGAGCAGTACTTC; CDR3 protein: CAISDRGQGSSYEQYF; clone size: .; V gene: TRBV10-3; D gene: TRBD1; J gene: TRBJ2-7
CDR3 DNA: TGTGCCAGCAGCTTTGGCGGAGACAGTGGTTCACCCCTCCACTTT; CDR3 protein: CASSFGGDSGSPLHF; clone size: .; V gene: TRBV5-4; D gene: .; J gene: TRBJ1-6
CDR3 DNA: TGTGCCAGCAGCTCCCCGGGGGGGGTTCTACGCTCCGGTACGCAGTATTTT; CDR3 protein: CASSSPGGVLRSGTQYF; clone size: .; V gene: TRBV5-4; D gene: TRBD2; J gene: TRBJ2-3
CDR3 DNA: TGCAGTGCTAGTCATCGGGGAGAAGCTTTCTTT; CDR3 protein: CSASHRGEAFF; clone size: .; V gene: TRBV20-1; D gene: .; J gene: TRBJ1-1
CDR3 DNA: TGTGCCAGCAGTTTTTCCCGACAGGGCGCTGGAAACACCATATATTTT; CDR3 protein: CASSFSRQGAGNTIYF; clone size: .; V gene: TRBV12-3/TRBV12-4; D gene: TRBD1; J gene: TRBJ1-3
CDR3 DNA: TGTGCCAGCAGCTCCTCGGGGGCAGATACGCAGTATTTT; CDR3 protein: CASSSSGADTQYF; clone size: .; V gene: TRBV7-9; D gene: .; J gene: TRBJ2-3
CDR3 DNA: TGTGCCAGCAGCTTCGAGGTAGGGAAACAGTTCTTC; CDR3 protein: CASSFEVGKQFF; clone size: .; V gene: TRBV7-9; D gene: .; J gene: TRBJ2-1
CDR3 DNA: TGTGCCAGCAGCCAAGAAACCGGGACAGGGGTCTCACCCCTCCACTTT; CDR3 protein: CASSQETGTGVSPLHF; clone size: .; V gene: TRBV3-1; D gene: TRBD1; J gene: TRBJ1-6
CDR3 DNA: TGTGCCAGCAGCCAATGGGCTATGACGAGAGGGCCTAATTCACCCCTCCACTTT; CDR3 protein: CASSQWAMTRGPNSPLHF; clone size: .; V gene: TRBV4-2; D gene: .; J gene: TRBJ1-6
CDR3 DNA: TGTGCCAGCAGCGCCCAGGGGGAAGATACGCAGTATTTT; CDR3 protein: CASSAQGEDTQYF; clone size: .; V gene: TRBV9; D gene: TRBD1; J gene: TRBJ2-3
CDR3 DNA: TGTGCCAGCAGTTTGGTTGCCGGGGGTCACACAGATACGCAGTATTTT; CDR3 protein: CASSLVAGGHTDTQYF; clone size: .; V gene: TRBV28; D gene: .; J gene: TRBJ2-3
CDR3 DNA: TGTGCCAGCAGCCAAGATCTTCCACCCTCTGAGCAGTACTTC; CDR3 protein: CASSQDLPPSEQYF; clone size: .; V gene: TRBV3-1; D gene: .; J gene: TRBJ2-7
CDR3 DNA: TGCAGTGCTACCCGACAGGCCTCCCCAGATACGCAGTATTTT; CDR3 protein: CSATRQASPDTQYF; clone size: .; V gene: TRBV20-1; D gene: .; J gene: TRBJ2-3
CDR3 DNA: TGTGCCAGCAGTTTGGGGACAGGGGATCGGGACACCTTC; CDR3 protein: CASSLGTGDRDTF; clone size: .; V gene: TRBV28; D gene: TRBD1; J gene: TRBJ1-2
CDR3 DNA: TGCAGCGGACGCCGATGGCAGGAATACAATGAGCAGTTCTTC; CDR3 protein: CSGRRWQEYNEQFF; clone size: .; V gene: TRBV29-1; D gene: .; J gene: TRBJ2-1
CDR3 DNA: TGCAGTGCCCAGGACAGGGTGAACACTGAAGCTTTCTTT; CDR3 protein: CSAQDRVNTEAFF; clone size: .; V gene: TRBV20-1; D gene: TRBD1; J gene: TRBJ1-1
CDR3 DNA: TGCAGCGTTGCAGACAGGAGCACAGATACGCAGTATTTT; CDR3 protein: CSVADRSTDTQYF; clone size: .; V gene: TRBV29-1; D gene: .; J gene: TRBJ2-3
CDR3 DNA: TGTGCCAGCAGCGTAGGCGGGGTGGCTGAGCAGTTCTTC; CDR3 protein: CASSVGGVAEQFF; clone size: .; V gene: TRBV9; D gene: .; J gene: TRBJ2-1
CDR3 DNA: TGTGCCAGCTGGGAGAACACTGAAGCTTTCTTT; CDR3 protein: CASWENTEAFF; clone size: once; V gene: TRBV2; D gene: .; J gene: TRBJ1-1
CDR3 DNA: TGTGCCAGCAGTTCTGGGGGACAGGGCGACCAGCCCCAGCATTTT; CDR3 protein: CASSSGGQGDQPQHF; clone size: .; V gene: TRBV28; D gene: TRBD1; J gene: TRBJ1-5